These T cell receptor beta chains were read from a single sample in a study of cytomegalovirus exposure and HLA in healthy donors. Clones were read by immunoSEQ multiplex PCR, and TCRdb kept only the in-frame ones, dropping some. Its table records some 160,000 clones. The specimen sequenced was PBMCs. These TCRs come from a man aged 25 to 40 in good health and CMV-seronegative. Each CDR3 is given with its conserved first and last residue. The D gene is left open where the match is weak.

d_call,j_call,v_call,cdr3_aa,cdr3_nt
NA,TRBJ1-1,TRBV7-9,CASSQTGSVLGEAFF,TGTGCCAGCAGCCAGACAGGTTCGGTCTTAGGTGAAGCTTTCTTT
TRBD2,TRBJ2-6,TRBV28,CASSVAGSGANVLTF,TGTGCCAGCAGTGTAGCGGGCTCTGGGGCCAACGTCCTGACTTTC
NA,TRBJ2-3,TRBV2,CASSYADTQYF,TGTGCCAGCAGCTATGCAGATACGCAGTATTTT
TRBD1,TRBJ1-1,TRBV6-1,CASSEKTGGEGTEAFF,TGTGCCAGCAGTGAAAAGACAGGGGGCGAAGGCACTGAAGCTTTCTTT
TRBD2,TRBJ2-1,TRBV19,CASRPLLAGSYNEQFF,TGTGCCAGTAGACCTCTTCTAGCGGGATCATACAATGAGCAGTTCTTC
TRBD2,TRBJ2-1,TRBV19,CASRRGLLSYNEQFF,TGTGCCAGTAGGCGGGGACTACTTTCCTACAATGAGCAGTTCTTC
TRBD1,TRBJ1-2,TRBV6-6,CASREDRGRDGYTF,TGTGCCAGCAGGGAGGACAGGGGGCGGGATGGCTACACCTTC
TRBD2,TRBJ2-2,TRBV4-3,CASSRRENGELFF,TGCGCCAGCAGCCGGCGGGAGAACGGGGAGCTGTTTTTT
TRBD2,TRBJ2-7,TRBV18,CASSPRLAMTYEQYF,TGTGCCAGCTCACCAAGACTAGCCATGACCTACGAGCAGTACTTC
TRBD1,TRBJ2-7,TRBV27,CASSSPGQGSYEQYF,TGTGCCAGCAGTTCTCCGGGACAGGGCTCCTACGAGCAGTACTTC
TRBD2,TRBJ2-5,TRBV9,CASSVAGTRTSKSEETQYF,TGTGCCAGCAGCGTAGCGGGGACTAGGACTAGCAAGTCCGAGGAGACCCAGTACTTC
TRBD2,TRBJ2-7,TRBV11-3,CASSLGLAVSYEQYF,TGTGCCAGCAGCTTAGGGCTAGCGGTGTCCTACGAGCAGTACTTC
NA,TRBJ1-1,TRBV10-2,CASSDEGVNTEAFF,TGCGCCAGCAGTGACGAGGGGGTGAACACTGAAGCTTTCTTT
TRBD1,TRBJ2-1,TRBV2,CASRWPSARGHTDEQFF,TGTGCCAGCAGGTGGCCCTCCGCCAGGGGGCATACCGATGAGCAGTTCTTC
NA,TRBJ2-1,TRBV7-2,CASSPGFFRSGEQFF,TGTGCCAGCAGCCCCGGGTTTTTCAGATCCGGTGAGCAGTTCTTC
NA,TRBJ1-2,TRBV19,CASSAIGNYGYTF,TGTGCCAGTAGCGCTATCGGGAACTATGGCTACACCTTC
NA,TRBJ2-1,TRBV28,CASSPAGSSYNEQFF,TGTGCCAGCAGTCCCGCGGGGAGCTCCTACAATGAGCAGTTCTTC
TRBD2,TRBJ2-1,TRBV5-4,CASTQSGRSYNEQFF,TGTGCCAGCACCCAGAGCGGGAGGTCCTACAATGAGCAGTTCTTC
NA,TRBJ2-6,TRBV19,CASSPWANVLTF,TGTGCCAGTAGTCCTTGGGCCAACGTCCTGACTTTC
NA,TRBJ2-3,TRBV19,CATQSGDTQYF,TGTGCCACCCAATCGGGGGATACGCAGTATTTT
NA,TRBJ2-1,TRBV29-1,CSVEVEPRVEQFF,TGCAGCGTTGAAGTGGAGCCGAGGGTTGAGCAGTTCTTC
TRBD1,TRBJ2-3,TRBV15,CATSGPTGAYSDTQYF,TGTGCCACCAGCGGTCCCACAGGGGCTTACTCAGATACGCAGTATTTT
NA,TRBJ1-2,TRBV2,CASTIQVSGYYGYTF,TGTGCCAGCACTATACAGGTCTCCGGTTACTATGGCTACACCTTC
NA,TRBJ2-3,TRBV5-1,CASSLMGPGTDTQYF,TGCGCCAGCAGCCTCATGGGCCCGGGCACAGATACGCAGTATTTT
NA,TRBJ1-2,TRBV18,CASSPPADSFYGYTF,TGTGCCAGCTCACCACCAGCCGACAGTTTCTATGGCTACACCTTC
NA,TRBJ1-5,TRBV9,CASSVGAVGNQPQHF,TGTGCCAGCAGCGTAGGGGCCGTGGGCAATCAGCCCCAGCATTTT
NA,TRBJ1-2,TRBV7-6,CASSLYQGRIYGYTF,TGTGCCAGCAGCTTATATCAGGGGCGGATCTATGGCTACACCTTC
TRBD2,TRBJ2-7,TRBV5-4,CASSFWLAGRDEQYF,TGTGCCAGCAGCTTTTGGCTAGCGGGACGAGACGAGCAGTACTTC
TRBD1,TRBJ1-2,TRBV5-1,CASSYARQGATWYGYTF,TGCGCCAGCAGCTACGCCCGACAGGGGGCTACATGGTATGGCTACACCTTC
NA,TRBJ2-3,TRBV20-1,CSARGTDTQYF,TGCAGTGCTAGAGGGACTGATACGCAGTATTTT
TRBD2,TRBJ2-1,TRBV7-6,CASSLVGAGKGEGEQFF,TGTGCCAGCAGCTTAGTAGGCGCGGGAAAAGGGGAGGGTGAGCAGTTCTTC